This T cell receptor beta chain stems from a study of control samples from healthy donors and cancer patients. This CDR3 has 15 amino acids. Trimming cost V 6 bases and J 3 bases; bases outside gene matches: 6. Per the germline V gene, CDR1 is MNHEY and CDR2 is SVGAGI. Assay: immunoSEQ multiplex PCR; the TCRdb copy retains only in-frame clones and omits some. Of some 67,000 clones in the sample, approximately 89% were seen once. The receptor was derived from a man aged 60 to 69 with lung cancer. The V and J genes are TRBV6-5 and TRBJ2-2; TRBD1 matches at 8 bases. The specimen was PBMCs. The CDR3 DNA reads TGTGCCAGCAGACTTGGGACAGGATACACCGGGGAGCTGTTTTTT. Translation: CASRLGTGYTGELFF.